The sequence of this T cell receptor (beta chain) was determined in a study of T cell responses to AZD1222 COVID-19 vaccine. This clone appeared a single time. Its cognate antigen is unknown. Study conclusions and caveats: Compared with day 0, the breadth and depth of the Spike-specific TCR repertoire rose significantly after two doses of AZD1222. Regions 160-218 and 743-854 dominated among vaccine-associated CD4 TCRs spanning spike. Only a handful of individuals given AZD1222 were seropositive at baseline. It should be noted that donors were predominantly white British and more often female, and clonal diversity was possibly underestimated.

Measured with immunoSEQ multiplex PCR; TCRdb has only the in-frame clones, and not every one. The sample gives some 140,000 clones, roughly 82% of which show up once; about 4% is in the top ten. The CDR3 has 17 residues. V was shortened by 5 bases and J by 6 bases, with 23 bases between the two germline ends. CDR1 and CDR2 from the germline V gene are SGHVS and FQNEAQ. V usage is TRBV7-8 and J usage is TRBJ1-3; maybe TRBD1 (5 bases). This sample comprised peripheral blood, obtained on day 0 of AZD1222 vaccination. The TCR comes from an adult in good health. The CDR3 protein is CASSLGRTITLENTIYF. The CDR3 coding sequence is TGTGCCAGCAGCCTGGGACGAACCATAACTCTGGAAAACACCATATATTTT.